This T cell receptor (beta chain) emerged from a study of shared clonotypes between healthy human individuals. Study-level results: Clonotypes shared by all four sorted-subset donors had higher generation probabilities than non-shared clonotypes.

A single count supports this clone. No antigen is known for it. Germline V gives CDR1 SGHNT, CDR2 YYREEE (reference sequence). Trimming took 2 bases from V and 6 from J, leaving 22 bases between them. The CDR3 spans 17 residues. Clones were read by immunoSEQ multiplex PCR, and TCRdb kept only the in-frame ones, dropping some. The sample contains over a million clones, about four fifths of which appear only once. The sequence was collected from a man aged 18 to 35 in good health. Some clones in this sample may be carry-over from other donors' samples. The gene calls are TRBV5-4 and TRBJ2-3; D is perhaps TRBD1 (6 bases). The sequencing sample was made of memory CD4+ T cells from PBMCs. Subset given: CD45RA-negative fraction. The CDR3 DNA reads TGTGCCAGCAGCTTAACGCGTGGGGGCAGGGCGACGGATACGCAGTATTTT. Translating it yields CASSLTRGGRATDTQYF.